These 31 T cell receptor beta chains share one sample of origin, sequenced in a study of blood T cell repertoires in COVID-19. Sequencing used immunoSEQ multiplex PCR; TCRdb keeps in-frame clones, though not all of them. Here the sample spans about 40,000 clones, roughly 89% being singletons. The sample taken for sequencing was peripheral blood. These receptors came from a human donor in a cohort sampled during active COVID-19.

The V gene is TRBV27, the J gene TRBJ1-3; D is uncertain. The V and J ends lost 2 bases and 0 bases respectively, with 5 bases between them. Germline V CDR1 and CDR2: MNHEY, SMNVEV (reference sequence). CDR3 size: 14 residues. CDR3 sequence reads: CASSLGGSGNTIYF. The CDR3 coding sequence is TGTGCCAGCAGTTTAGGCGGCTCTGGAAACACCATATATTTT.

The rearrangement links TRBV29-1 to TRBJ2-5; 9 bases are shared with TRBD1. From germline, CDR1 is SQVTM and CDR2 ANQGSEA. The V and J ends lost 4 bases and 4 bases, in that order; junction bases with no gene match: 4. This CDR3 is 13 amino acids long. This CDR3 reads CSVGMDRGETQYF. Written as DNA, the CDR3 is TGCAGCGTTGGAATGGACAGGGGAGAGACCCAGTACTTC.

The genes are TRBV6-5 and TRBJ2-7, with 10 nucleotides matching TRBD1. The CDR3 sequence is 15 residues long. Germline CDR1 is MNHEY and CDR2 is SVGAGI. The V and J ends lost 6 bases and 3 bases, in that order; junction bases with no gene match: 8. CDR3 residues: CASSRGQGGNYEQYF. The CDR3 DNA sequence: TGTGCCAGCAGCCGCGGACAGGGGGGAAACTACGAGCAGTACTTC.

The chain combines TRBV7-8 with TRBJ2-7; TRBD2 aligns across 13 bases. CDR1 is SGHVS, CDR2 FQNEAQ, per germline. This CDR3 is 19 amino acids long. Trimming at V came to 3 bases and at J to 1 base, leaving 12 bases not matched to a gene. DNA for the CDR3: TGTGCCAGCAGCTTTTTCCCTGCCGGGACTAGCGGGGAATCCTACGAGCAGTACTTC. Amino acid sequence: CASSFFPAGTSGESYEQYF.

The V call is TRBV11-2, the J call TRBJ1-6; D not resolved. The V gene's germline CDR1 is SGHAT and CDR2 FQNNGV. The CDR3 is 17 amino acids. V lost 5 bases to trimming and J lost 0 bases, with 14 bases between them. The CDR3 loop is CASSPIRGSSYNSPLHF. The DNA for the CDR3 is TGTGCCAGCAGCCCAATCCGGGGTAGCTCCTATAATTCACCCCTCCACTTT.

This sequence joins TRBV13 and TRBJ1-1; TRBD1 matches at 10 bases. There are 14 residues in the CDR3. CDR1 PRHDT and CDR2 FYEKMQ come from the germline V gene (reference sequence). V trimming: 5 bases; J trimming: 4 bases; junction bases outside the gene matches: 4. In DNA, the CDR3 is TGTGCCAGCAGCGGCGGGACAGGGGCCACTGAAGCTTTCTTT. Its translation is CASSGGTGATEAFF.

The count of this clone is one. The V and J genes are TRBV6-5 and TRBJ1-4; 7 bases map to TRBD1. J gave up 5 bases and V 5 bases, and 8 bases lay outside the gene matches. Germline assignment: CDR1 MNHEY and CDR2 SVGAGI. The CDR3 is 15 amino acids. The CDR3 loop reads CASSPAGTENEKLFF. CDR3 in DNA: TGTGCCAGCAGTCCCGCCGGGACAGAGAATGAAAAACTGTTTTTT.

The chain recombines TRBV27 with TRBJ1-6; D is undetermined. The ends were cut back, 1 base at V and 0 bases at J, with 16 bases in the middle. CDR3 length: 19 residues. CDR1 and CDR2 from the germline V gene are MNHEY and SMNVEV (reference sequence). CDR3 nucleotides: TGTGCCAGCAGTTTATATCCCGGGAGTGAGAGCTCCTATAATTCACCCCTCCACTTT. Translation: CASSLYPGSESSYNSPLHF.

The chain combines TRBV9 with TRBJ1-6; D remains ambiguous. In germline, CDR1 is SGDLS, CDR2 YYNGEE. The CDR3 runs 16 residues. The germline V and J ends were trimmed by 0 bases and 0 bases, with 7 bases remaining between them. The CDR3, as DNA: TGTGCCAGCAGCGTAGACTCGGGCTCCTATAATTCACCCCTCCACTTT. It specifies CASSVDSGSYNSPLHF.

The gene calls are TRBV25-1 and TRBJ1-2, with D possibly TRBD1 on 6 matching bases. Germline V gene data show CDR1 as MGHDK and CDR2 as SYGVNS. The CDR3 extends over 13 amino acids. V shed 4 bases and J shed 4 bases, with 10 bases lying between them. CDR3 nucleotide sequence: TGTGCCAGCAGTGGGCTAGGGGGCTATGGCTACACCTTC. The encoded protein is CASSGLGGYGYTF.

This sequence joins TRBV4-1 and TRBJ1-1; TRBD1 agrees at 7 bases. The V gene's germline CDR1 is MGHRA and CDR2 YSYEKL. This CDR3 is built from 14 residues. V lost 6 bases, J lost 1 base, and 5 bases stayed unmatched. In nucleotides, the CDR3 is TGCGCCAGCAGGAGACAGGGACAGAACACTGAAGCTTTCTTT. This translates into CASRRQGQNTEAFF.

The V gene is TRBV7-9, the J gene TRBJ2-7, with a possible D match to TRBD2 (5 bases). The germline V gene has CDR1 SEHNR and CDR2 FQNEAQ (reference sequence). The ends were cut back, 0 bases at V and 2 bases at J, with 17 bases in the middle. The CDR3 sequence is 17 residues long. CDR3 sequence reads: CASSLASEAFSPYEQYF. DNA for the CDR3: TGTGCCAGCAGCTTAGCGTCGGAGGCCTTTAGTCCCTACGAGCAGTACTTC.

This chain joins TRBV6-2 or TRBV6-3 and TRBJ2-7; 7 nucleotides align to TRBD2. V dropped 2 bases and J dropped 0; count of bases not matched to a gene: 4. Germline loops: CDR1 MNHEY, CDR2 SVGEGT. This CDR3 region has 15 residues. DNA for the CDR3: TGTGCCAGCAGTTACGGAGCGGGGAGCTCCTACGAGCAGTACTTC. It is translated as CASSYGAGSSYEQYF.

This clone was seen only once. The CDR3 coding sequence is TGTGCCAGCTCACGAGGGACTAGCGGAACGTACGAGCAGTACTTC. This gives the protein CASSRGTSGTYEQYF. This chain connects TRBV18 to TRBJ2-7; 11 nucleotides align to TRBD2. Germline V gene sequence: CDR1 KGHSH, CDR2 LQKENI. Trimming cost V 4 bases and J 4 bases; bases outside gene matches: 6. CDR3 length: 15 amino acids.

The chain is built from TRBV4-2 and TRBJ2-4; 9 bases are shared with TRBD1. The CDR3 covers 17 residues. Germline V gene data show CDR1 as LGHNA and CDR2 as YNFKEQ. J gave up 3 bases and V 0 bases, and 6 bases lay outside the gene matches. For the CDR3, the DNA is TGTGCCAGCAGCCAAGAGTCACGGACAGGGGACAAAAACATTCAGTACTTC. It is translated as CASSQESRTGDKNIQYF.

CDR3: CASSERGSSYEQYF. In DNA, the CDR3 is TGTGCCAGCAGTGAAAGGGGATCATCCTACGAGCAGTACTTC. The genes are TRBV25-1 and TRBJ2-7; possibly TRBD1 for D (5 bases). CDR3 length: 14 amino acids. In germline, CDR1 is MGHDK, CDR2 SYGVNS. V was cut by 2 bases and J by 1 base, with 9 bases left in between.

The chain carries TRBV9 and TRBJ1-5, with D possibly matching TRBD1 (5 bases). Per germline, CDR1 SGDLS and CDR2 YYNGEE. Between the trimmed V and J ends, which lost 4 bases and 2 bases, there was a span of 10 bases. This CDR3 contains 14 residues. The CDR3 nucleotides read TGTGCCAGCAGCCTTGGACAACGCAATCAGCCCCAGCATTTT. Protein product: CASSLGQRNQPQHF.

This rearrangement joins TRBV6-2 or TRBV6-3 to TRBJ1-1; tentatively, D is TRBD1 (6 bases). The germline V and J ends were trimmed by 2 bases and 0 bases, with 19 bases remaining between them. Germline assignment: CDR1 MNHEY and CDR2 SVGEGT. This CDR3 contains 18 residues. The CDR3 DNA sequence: TGTGCCAGCAGTTACGCTGGGGGGGGGCAGAGGCTGAACACTGAAGCTTTCTTT. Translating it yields CASSYAGGGQRLNTEAFF.

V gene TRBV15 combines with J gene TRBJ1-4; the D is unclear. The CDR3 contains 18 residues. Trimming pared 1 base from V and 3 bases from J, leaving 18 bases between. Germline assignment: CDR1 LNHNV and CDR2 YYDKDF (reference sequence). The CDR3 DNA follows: TGTGCCACCAGCAGAGGGAGAGGGTTAATCGAAGCTAATGAAAAACTGTTTTTT. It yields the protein CATSRGRGLIEANEKLFF.

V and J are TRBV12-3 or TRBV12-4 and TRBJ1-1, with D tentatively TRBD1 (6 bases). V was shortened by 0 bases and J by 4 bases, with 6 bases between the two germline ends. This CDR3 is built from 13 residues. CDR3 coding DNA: TGTGCCAGCAGTTTAGCAGGGGGCACTGAAGCTTTCTTT. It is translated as CASSLAGGTEAFF.

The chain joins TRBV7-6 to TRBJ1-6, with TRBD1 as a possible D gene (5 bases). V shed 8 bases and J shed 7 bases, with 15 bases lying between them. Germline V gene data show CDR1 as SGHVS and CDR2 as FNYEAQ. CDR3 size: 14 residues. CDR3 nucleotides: TGTGCCAGCGGCCCTGCGACAGAGAATTCACCCCTCCACTTT. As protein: CASGPATENSPLHF.

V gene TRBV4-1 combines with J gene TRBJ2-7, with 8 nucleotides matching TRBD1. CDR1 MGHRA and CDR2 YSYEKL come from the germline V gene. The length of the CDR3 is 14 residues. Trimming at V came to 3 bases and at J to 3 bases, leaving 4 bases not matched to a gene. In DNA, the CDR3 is TGCGCCAGCAGCCACGACAGGGGCGGCTACGAGCAGTACTTC. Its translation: CASSHDRGGYEQYF.

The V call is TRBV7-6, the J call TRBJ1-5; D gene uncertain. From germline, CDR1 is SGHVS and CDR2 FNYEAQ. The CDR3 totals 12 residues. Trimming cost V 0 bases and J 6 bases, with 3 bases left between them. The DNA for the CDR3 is TGTGCCAGCAGCTTAGCGCGTCAGCCCCAGCATTTT. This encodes CASSLARQPQHF. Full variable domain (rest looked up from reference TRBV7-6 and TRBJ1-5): GAGVSQSPRYKVTKRGQDVALRCDPISGHVSLYWYRQALGQGPEFLTYFNYEAQQDKSGLPNDRFSAERPEGSISTLTIQRTEQRDSAMYRCASSLARQPQHFGDGTRLSIL.

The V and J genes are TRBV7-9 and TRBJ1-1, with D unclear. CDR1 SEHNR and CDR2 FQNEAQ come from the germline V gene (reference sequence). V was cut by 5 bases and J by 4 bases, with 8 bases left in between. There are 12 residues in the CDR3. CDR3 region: CASSPVSTEAFF. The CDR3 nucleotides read TGTGCCAGCAGCCCCGTTAGCACTGAAGCTTTCTTT.

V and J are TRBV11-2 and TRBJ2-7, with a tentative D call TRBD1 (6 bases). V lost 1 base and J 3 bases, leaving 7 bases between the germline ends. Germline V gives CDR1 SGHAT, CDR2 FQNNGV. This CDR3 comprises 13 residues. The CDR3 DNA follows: TGTGCCAGCAGCTTAGGGGACAACTACGAGCAGTACTTC. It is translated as CASSLGDNYEQYF. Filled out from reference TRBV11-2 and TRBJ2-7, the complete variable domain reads EAGVAQSPRYKIIEKRQSVAFWCNPISGHATLYWYQQILGQGPKLLIQFQNNGVVDDSQLPKDRFSAERLKGVDSTLKIQPAKLEDSAVYLCASSLGDNYEQYFGPGTRLTVT.

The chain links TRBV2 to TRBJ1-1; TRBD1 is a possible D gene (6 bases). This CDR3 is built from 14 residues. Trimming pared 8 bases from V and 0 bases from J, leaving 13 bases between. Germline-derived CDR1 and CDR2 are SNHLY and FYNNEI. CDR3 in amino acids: CASDTGNLNTEAFF. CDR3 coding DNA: TGTGCCAGCGATACAGGGAATCTGAACACTGAAGCTTTCTTT.

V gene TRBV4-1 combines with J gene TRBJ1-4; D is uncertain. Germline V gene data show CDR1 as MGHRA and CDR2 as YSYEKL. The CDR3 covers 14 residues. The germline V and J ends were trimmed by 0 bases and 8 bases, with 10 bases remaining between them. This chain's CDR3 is CASSQDRSGEKLFF. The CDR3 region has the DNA TGCGCCAGCAGCCAAGACAGGTCTGGCGAAAAACTGTTTTTT.

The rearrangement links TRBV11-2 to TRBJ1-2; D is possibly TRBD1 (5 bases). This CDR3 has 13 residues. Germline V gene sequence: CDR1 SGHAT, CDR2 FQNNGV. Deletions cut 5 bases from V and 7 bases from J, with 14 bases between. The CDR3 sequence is CASSIIVGGGYTF. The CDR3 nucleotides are TGTGCCAGCAGCATTATCGTGGGGGGTGGCTACACCTTC. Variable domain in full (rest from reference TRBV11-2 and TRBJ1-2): EAGVAQSPRYKIIEKRQSVAFWCNPISGHATLYWYQQILGQGPKLLIQFQNNGVVDDSQLPKDRFSAERLKGVDSTLKIQPAKLEDSAVYLCASSIIVGGGYTFGSGTRLTVV.

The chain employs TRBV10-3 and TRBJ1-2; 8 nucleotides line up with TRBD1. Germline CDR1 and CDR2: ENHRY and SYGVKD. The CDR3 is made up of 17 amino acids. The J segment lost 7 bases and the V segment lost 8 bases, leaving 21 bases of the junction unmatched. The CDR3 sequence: CAIRPAGQGSPGGGYTF. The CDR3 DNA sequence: TGTGCCATCCGACCGGCTGGACAGGGTAGCCCTGGGGGTGGCTACACCTTC.

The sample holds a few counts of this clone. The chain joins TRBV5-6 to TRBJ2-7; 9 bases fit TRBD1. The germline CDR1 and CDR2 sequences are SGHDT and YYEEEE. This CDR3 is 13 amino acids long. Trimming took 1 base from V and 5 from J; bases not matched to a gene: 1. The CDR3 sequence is CASSLRDRDEQYF. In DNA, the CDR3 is TGTGCCAGCAGCTTGAGGGACAGGGACGAGCAGTACTTC.

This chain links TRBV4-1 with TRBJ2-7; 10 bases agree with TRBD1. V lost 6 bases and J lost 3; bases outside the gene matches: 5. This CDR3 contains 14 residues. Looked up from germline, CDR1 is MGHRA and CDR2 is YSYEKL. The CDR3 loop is CASRADRGLYEQYF. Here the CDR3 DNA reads TGCGCCAGCAGGGCAGACAGGGGGCTCTACGAGCAGTACTTC.